This TCR beta chain originates from a study of T cell changes during pregnancy in multiple sclerosis. The V end lost 0 bases, the J end lost 3 bases, and 5 bases lay between the germline ends. The CDR3 is 12 amino acids. The germline gives CDR1 SQVTM, CDR2 ANQGSEA. In its sample, this clone was seen a few times. Using immunoSEQ multiplex PCR, the repertoire was profiled, and TCRdb retains in-frame clones only, with some absent. In the table there are some 45,000 clones, roughly 94% of which are singletons. This specimen consisted of CD8+ T cells from peripheral blood mononuclear cells, obtained in the first trimester of pregnancy. The chain has TRBV29-1 and TRBJ1-1; D gene unclear. The TCR comes from a female donor with multiple sclerosis, enrolled in a pregnancy study. The CDR3 loop reads CSVEDGDTEAFF. DNA for the CDR3: TGCAGCGTTGAAGACGGGGACACTGAAGCTTTCTTT.